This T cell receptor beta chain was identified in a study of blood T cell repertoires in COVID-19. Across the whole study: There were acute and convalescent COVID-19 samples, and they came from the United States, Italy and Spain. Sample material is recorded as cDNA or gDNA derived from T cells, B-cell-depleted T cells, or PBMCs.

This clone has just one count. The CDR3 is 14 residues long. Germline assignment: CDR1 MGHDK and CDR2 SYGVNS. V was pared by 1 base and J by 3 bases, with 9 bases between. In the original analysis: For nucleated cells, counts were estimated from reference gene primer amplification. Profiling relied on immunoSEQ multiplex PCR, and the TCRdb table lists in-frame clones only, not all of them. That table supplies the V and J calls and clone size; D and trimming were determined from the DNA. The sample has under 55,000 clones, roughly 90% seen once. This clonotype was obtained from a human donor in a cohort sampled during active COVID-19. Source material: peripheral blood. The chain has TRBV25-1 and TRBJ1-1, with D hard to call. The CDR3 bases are TGTGCCAGCAGTGAATCTTCCCGGGACACTGAAGCTTTCTTT. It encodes CASSESSRDTEAFF.